This T cell receptor beta chain was captured in a study of control samples from healthy donors and cancer patients (dated by TCRdb to 2019 to 2021). Library construction relied on the immunoSEQ multiplex PCR assay. In TCRdb, the immuneACCESS table is reduced to in-frame sequences with V and J assigned. These tables do not hold every clone; where another copy was compared, an unresolved V gene accounts for under half, and the others remain unexplained. This sample lists about 120,000 clones; about 90% were detected once. The ten largest clones add up to about 40% of the sample. Worth noting for this clone: The target of this receptor is not known. Within one base of it there is no much larger clone, and no base qualities were kept.

What was sequenced was blood. The TCR was taken from a man aged 45 to 65 in good health.

In nucleotide form, the sequence is TGTGCCAGTAGTATGGTCCTCACAGATACGCAGTATTTT. It specifies CASSMVLTDTQYF. The receptor chain draws on TRBV19 and TRBJ2-3; no confident D gene assignment can be made. Reading the germline V gene (reference sequence) gives CDR1 LNHDA and CDR2 SQIVND. V and J are truncated by 3 bases and 2 bases respectively, leaving an intervening sequence of 6 bases. The CDR3 contains 13 residues, cysteine and phenylalanine counted. Only the CDR3 DNA stays, 39 bases, in frame from base 1.